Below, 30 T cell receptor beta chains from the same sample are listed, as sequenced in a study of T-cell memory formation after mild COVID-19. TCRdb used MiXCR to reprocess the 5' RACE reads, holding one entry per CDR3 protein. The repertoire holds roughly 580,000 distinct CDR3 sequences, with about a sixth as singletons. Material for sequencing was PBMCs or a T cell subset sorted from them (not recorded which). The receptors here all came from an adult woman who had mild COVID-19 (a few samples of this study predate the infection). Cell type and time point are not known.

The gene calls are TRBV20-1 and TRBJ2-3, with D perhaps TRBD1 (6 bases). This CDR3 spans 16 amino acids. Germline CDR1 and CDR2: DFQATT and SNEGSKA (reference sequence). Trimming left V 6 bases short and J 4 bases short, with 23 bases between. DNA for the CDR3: TGCAGTGCGACTCCGTGGGGGCTCCGGCGGTCAGATACGCAGTATTTT. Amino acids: CSATPWGLRRSDTQYF.

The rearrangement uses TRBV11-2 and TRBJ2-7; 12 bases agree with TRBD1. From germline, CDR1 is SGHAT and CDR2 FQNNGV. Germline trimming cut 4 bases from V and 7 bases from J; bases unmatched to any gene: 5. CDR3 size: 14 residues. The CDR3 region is CASSSRDRGREQYF. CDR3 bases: TGTGCCAGCAGCTCCCGGGACAGGGGGCGGGAGCAGTACTTC.

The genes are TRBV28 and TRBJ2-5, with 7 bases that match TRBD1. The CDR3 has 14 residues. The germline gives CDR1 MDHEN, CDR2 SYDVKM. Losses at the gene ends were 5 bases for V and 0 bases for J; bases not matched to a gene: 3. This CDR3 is CASSKGQHQETQYF. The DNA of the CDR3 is TGTGCCAGCAGTAAGGGACAGCACCAAGAGACCCAGTACTTC.

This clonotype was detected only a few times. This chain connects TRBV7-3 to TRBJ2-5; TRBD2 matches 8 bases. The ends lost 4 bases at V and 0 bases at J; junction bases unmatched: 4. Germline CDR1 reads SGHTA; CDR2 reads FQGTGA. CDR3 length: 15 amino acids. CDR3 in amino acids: CASSYSGGDQETQYF. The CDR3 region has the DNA TGTGCCAGCAGCTATTCCGGGGGGGACCAAGAGACCCAGTACTTC.

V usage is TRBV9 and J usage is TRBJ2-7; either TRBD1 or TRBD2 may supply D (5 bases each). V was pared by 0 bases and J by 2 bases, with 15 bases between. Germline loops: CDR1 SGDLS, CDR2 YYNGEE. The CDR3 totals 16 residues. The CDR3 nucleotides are TGTGCCAGCAGCGTAGGAGGTGGGGGATCCACCTACGAGCAGTACTTC. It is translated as CASSVGGGGSTYEQYF.

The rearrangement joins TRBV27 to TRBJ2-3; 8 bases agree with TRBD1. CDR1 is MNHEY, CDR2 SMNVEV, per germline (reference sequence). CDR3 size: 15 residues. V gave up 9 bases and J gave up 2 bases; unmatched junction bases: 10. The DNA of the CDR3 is TGTGCCAGTGCGTTTGAGGGACAGGACACAGATACGCAGTATTTT. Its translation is CASAFEGQDTDTQYF.

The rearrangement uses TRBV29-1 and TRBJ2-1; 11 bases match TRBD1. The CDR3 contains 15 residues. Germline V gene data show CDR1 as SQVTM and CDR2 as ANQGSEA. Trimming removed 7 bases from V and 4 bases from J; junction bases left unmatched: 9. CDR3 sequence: CSDRTGGVNYNEQFF. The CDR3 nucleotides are TGCAGCGATCGGACAGGGGGCGTTAATTACAATGAGCAGTTCTTC.

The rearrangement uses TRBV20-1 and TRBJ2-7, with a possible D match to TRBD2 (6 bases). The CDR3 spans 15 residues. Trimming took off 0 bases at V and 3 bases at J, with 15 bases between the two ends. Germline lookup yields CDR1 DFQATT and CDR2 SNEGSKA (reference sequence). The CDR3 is CSARDLLADFYEQYF. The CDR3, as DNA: TGCAGTGCTAGAGATCTTTTAGCGGATTTCTACGAGCAGTACTTC.

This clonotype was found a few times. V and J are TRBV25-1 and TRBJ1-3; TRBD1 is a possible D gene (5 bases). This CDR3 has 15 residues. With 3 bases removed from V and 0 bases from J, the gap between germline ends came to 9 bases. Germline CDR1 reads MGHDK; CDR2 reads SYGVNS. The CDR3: CASSDGGGSGNTIYF. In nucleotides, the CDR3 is TGTGCCAGCAGTGATGGGGGGGGCTCTGGAAACACCATATATTTT.

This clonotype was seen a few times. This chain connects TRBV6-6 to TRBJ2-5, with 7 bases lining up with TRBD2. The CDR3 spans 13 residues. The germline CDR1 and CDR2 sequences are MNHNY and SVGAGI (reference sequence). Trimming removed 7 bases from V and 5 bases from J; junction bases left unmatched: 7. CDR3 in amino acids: CASTKLAWETQYF. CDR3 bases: TGTGCCAGCACCAAACTAGCGTGGGAGACCCAGTACTTC.

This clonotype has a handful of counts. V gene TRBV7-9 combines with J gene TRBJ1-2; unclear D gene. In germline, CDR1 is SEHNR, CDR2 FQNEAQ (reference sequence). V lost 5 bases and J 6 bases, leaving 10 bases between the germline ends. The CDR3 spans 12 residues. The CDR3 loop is CASSESVDGYTF. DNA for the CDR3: TGTGCCAGCAGCGAGTCGGTAGATGGCTACACCTTC.

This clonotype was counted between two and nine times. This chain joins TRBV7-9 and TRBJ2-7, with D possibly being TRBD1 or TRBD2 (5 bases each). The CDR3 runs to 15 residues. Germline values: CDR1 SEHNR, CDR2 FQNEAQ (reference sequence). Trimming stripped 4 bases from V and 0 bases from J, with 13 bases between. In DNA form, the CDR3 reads TGTGCCAGCAGCTCCGAGGGGCGCGGCTCCTACGAGCAGTACTTC. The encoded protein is CASSSEGRGSYEQYF.

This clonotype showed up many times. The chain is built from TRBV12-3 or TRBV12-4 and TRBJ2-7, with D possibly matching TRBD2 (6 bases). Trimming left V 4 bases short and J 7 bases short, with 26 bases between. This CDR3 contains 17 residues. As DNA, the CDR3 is TGTGCCAGCAGTTCCCCAGGACTACCCGGACGAAGGCGAGAGCAGTACTTC. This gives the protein CASSSPGLPGRRREQYF.

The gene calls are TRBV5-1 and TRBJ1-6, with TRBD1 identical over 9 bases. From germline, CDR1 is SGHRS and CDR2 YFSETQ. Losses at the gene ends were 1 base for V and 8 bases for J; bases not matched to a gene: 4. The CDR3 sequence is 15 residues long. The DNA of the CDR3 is TGCGCCAGCAGCTTGACCGGACAGGGGCATTCACCCCTCCACTTT. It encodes CASSLTGQGHSPLHF.

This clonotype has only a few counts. CDR3 sequence reads: CASIGTGGYTF. CDR3 sequence (DNA): TGTGCCAGCATAGGGACAGGTGGCTACACCTTC. The V and J genes are TRBV6-6 and TRBJ1-2; 8 nucleotides match TRBD1. Trimming at V came to 7 bases and at J to 7 bases, leaving 2 bases not matched to a gene. Germline values: CDR1 MNHNY, CDR2 SVGAGI (reference sequence). The CDR3 totals 11 residues.

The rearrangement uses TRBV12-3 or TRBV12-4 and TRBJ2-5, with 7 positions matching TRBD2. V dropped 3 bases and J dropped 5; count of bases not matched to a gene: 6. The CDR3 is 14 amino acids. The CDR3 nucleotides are TGTGCCAGCAGTTTCGCGGGGGAAGGGGAGACCCAGTACTTC. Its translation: CASSFAGEGETQYF.

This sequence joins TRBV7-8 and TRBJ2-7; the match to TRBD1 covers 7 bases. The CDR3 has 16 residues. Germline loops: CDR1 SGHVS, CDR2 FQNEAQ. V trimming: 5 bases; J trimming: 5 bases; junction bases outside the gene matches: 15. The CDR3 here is CASSQPSGGLIHEQYF. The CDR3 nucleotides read TGTGCCAGCAGCCAACCCTCAGGGGGTTTGATCCACGAGCAGTACTTC. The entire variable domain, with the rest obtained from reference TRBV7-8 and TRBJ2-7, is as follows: GAGVSQSPRYKVAKRGQDVALRCDPISGHVSLFWYQQALGQGPEFLTYFQNEAQLDKSGLPSDRFFAERPEGSVSTLKIQRTQQEDSAVYLCASSQPSGGLIHEQYFGPGTRLTVT.

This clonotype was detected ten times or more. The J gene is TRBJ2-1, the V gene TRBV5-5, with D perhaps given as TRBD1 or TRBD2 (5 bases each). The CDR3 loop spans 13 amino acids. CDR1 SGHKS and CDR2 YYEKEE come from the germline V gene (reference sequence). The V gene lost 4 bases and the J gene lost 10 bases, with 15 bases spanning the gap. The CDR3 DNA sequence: TGTGCCAGCAGCGCCGTCCCAGGGAGAGAGCAGTTCTTC. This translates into CASSAVPGREQFF.

CDR3 amino acids: CASSQLGARGSGANVLTF. CDR3 coding DNA: TGTGCCAGCAGCCAGCTGGGGGCCCGGGGTTCTGGGGCCAACGTCCTGACTTTC. J is TRBJ2-6 and V is TRBV4-2, with a tentative D call TRBD1 (6 bases). The CDR3 covers 18 residues. V was clipped by 3 bases and J by 1 base, with 16 bases between them. The V gene's germline CDR1 is LGHNA and CDR2 YNFKEQ.

CDR3 DNA sequence: TGTGCCACCAGCCTCCCAGGGGGCAATGAGCAGTTCTTC. Residues: CATSLPGGNEQFF. The genes are TRBV24-1 and TRBJ2-1; 7 nucleotides line up with TRBD1. The V segment lost 7 bases and the J segment 6 bases; nucleotides outside the gene matches: 5. Germline V gene lookup returns CDR1 KGHDR and CDR2 SFDVKD. The CDR3 is 13 residues long.

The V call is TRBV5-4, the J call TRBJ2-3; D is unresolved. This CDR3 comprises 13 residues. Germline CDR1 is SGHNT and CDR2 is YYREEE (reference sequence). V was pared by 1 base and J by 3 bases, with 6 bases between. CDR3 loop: CASSLFRTDTQYF. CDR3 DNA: TGTGCCAGCAGCTTGTTTAGGACAGATACGCAGTATTTT.

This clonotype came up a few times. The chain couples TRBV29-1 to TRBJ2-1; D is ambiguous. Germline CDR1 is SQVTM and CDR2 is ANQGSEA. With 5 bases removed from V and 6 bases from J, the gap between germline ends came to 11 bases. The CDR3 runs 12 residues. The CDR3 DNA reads TGCAGCGTTTTAGGACGGATCAATGAGCAGTTCTTC. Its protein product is CSVLGRINEQFF.

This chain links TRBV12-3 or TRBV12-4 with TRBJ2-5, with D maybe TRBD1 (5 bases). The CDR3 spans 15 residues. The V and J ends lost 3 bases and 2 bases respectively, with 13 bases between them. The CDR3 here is CASSFNTGGQETQYF. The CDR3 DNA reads TGTGCCAGCAGTTTTAATACAGGTGGACAAGAGACCCAGTACTTC.

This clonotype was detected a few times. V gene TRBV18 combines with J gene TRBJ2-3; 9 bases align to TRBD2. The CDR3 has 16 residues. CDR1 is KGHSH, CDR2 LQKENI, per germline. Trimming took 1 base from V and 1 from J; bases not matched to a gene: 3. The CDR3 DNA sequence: TGTGCCAGCTCACCACGGGCTAGCGGGGGCACAGATACGCAGTATTTT. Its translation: CASSPRASGGTDTQYF.

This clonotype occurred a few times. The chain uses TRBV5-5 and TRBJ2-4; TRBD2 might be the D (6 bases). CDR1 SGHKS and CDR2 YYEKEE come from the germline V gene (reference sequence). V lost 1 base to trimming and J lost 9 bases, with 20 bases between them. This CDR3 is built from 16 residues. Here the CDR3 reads CASSLFYGTSGSIQYF. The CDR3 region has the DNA TGTGCCAGCAGCTTGTTCTATGGAACCTCCGGGAGCATTCAGTACTTC. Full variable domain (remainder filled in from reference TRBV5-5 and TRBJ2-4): DAGVTQSPTHLIKTRGQQVTLRCSPISGHKSVSWYQQVLGQGPQFIFQYYEKEERGRGNFPDRFSARQFPNYSSELNVNALLLGDSALYLCASSLFYGTSGSIQYFGAGTRLSVL.

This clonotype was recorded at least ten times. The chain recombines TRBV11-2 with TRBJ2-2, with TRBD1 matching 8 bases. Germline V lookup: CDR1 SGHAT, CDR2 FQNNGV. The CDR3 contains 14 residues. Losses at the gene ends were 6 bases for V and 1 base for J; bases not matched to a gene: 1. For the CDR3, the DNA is TGTGCCAGCAGACAGGGGGTGAACACCGGGGAGCTGTTTTTT. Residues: CASRQGVNTGELFF.

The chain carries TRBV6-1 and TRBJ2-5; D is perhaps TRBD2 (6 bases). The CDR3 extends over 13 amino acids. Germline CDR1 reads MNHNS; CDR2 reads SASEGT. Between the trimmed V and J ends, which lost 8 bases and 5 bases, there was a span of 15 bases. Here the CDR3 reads CASSSGSGETQYF. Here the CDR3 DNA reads TGTGCCAGCTCGAGCGGGTCGGGCGAGACCCAGTACTTC.

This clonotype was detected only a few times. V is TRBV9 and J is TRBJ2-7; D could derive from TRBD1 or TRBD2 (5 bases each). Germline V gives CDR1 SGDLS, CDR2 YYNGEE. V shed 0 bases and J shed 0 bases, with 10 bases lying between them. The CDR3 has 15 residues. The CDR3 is CASSVGSGTSYEQYF. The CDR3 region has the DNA TGTGCCAGCAGCGTAGGATCAGGGACCTCCTACGAGCAGTACTTC.

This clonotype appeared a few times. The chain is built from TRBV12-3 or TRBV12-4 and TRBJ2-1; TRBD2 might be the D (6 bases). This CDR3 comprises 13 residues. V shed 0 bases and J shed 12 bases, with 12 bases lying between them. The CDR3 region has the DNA TGTGCCAGCAGTTTAGCGAAGGAGGGTGTGCAGTTCTTC. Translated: CASSLAKEGVQFF.

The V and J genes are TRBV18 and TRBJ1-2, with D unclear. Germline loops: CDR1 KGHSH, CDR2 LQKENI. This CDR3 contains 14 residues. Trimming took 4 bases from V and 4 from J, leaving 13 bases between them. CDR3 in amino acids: CASSQEYLIYGYTF. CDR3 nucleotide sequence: TGTGCCAGCTCACAGGAGTACCTCATCTATGGCTACACCTTC. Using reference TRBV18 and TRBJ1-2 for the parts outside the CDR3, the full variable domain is NAGVMQNPRHLVRRRGQEARLRCSPMKGHSHVYWYRQLPEEGLKFMVYLQKENIIDESGMPKERFSAEFPKEGPSILRIQQVVRGDSAAYFCASSQEYLIYGYTFGSGTRLTVV.